This entry lists 28 T cell receptor beta chains sequenced from one sample in a study of OX40 agonist ivuxolimab in advanced cancers. Sequencing used immunoSEQ multiplex PCR; TCRdb keeps in-frame clones, though not all of them. Of about 68,000 clones in the sample, more than 65% were seen once. This specimen was CD4+ or CD8+ T cells sorted from blood, taken in a trial of the OX40 agonist ivuxolimab. The source of these receptors is an adult with an advanced solid tumor such as melanoma, head and neck, liver or kidney cancer.

The chain is built from TRBV4-2 and TRBJ2-7; D remains ambiguous. Germline V gene data show CDR1 as LGHNA and CDR2 as YNFKEQ. V gave up 0 bases and J gave up 2 bases, with 17 bases separating them. This CDR3 is built from 17 residues. This CDR3 reads CASSQDLGRSSPYEQYF. CDR3 nucleotide sequence: TGTGCCAGCAGCCAAGATCTGGGTCGGTCGTCCCCCTACGAGCAGTACTTC.

CDR3 DNA sequence: TGCGCCAGCAGCCAAGATATAGCCCGGGGCGGGGCCAACGTCCTGACTTTC. It yields the protein CASSQDIARGGANVLTF. V is TRBV4-3 and J is TRBJ2-6; possibly TRBD1 or TRBD2 for D (5 bases each). The CDR3 runs 17 residues. V was cut by 0 bases and J by 4 bases, with 13 bases left in between. Germline V lookup: CDR1 LGHNA, CDR2 YSLEER.

The chain recombines TRBV10-3 with TRBJ2-7; 7 nucleotides align to TRBD1. The V gene's germline CDR1 is ENHRY and CDR2 SYGVKD. J was trimmed by 3 bases and V by 4 bases; bases with no gene match: 6. The CDR3 covers 14 residues. The CDR3 region has the DNA TGTGCCATCAGTGTCGGGACAGCCAACTACGAGCAGTACTTC. Its translation is CAISVGTANYEQYF.

The rearrangement uses TRBV5-1 and TRBJ2-1, with 9 positions matching TRBD2. Germline lookup yields CDR1 SGHRS and CDR2 YFSETQ. V shed 4 bases and J 8 bases; nucleotides not matched to a gene: 7. CDR3 length equals 14 residues. CDR3 residues: CASSPVLAGDEQFF. Here the CDR3 DNA reads TGCGCCAGCAGCCCCGTGTTAGCGGGAGATGAGCAGTTCTTC.

This clone was observed a few times. V gene TRBV10-3 combines with J gene TRBJ2-7; D not certain. This CDR3 has 12 amino acids. Trimming stripped 10 bases from V and 0 bases from J, with 10 bases between. The germline V gene encodes CDR1 ENHRY and CDR2 SYGVKD. For the CDR3, the DNA is TGTGCCACCGCCAAGAGCTCCTACGAGCAGTACTTC. Translating gives CATAKSSYEQYF.

V and J are TRBV6-5 and TRBJ2-4; 8 nucleotides align to TRBD2. Germline CDR1 is MNHEY and CDR2 is SVGAGI. V shed 9 bases and J 3 bases; nucleotides not matched to a gene: 10. The CDR3 extends over 15 amino acids. The CDR3 region is CASSLGGEGKNIQYF. Here the CDR3 DNA reads TGTGCCAGTTCTCTCGGGGGGGAGGGCAAAAACATTCAGTACTTC.

About this clone itself: One junction end does not reproduce the germline sequence, and a read error may be involved. This sequence joins TRBV7-7 and TRBJ2-5; D perhaps matches TRBD2 (8 bases). Germline V CDR1 and CDR2: SSHAT, FNYEAQ (reference sequence). The CDR3 covers 15 residues. The CDR3, as DNA: TGTGCTAGCAGCTTAGCGGGACAGCCCCAAGGGACCCAGTACTTC. Its translation: CASSLAGQPQGTQYF. The variable domain in full, with the rest retrieved from reference TRBV7-7 and TRBJ2-5, is GAGVSQSPRYKVTKRGQDVTLRCDPISSHATLYWYQQALGQGPEFLTYFNYEAQPDKSGLPSDRFSAERPEGSISTLTIQRTEQRDSAMYRCASSLAGQPQGTQYFGPGTRLLVL.

V usage is TRBV11-2 and J usage is TRBJ2-3; 8 positions agree with TRBD1. V was pared by 11 bases and J by 4 bases, with 8 bases of the junction left unmatched. Germline loops: CDR1 SGHAT, CDR2 FQNNGV. This CDR3 is built from 13 residues. The CDR3 bases are TGTGCCGGCGGACAGGGAGTATCAGATACGCAGTATTTT. Protein product: CAGGQGVSDTQYF.

The count of this clone is one. This chain links TRBV5-8 with TRBJ2-1; TRBD1 matches 9 bases. Germline loops: CDR1 SGHTS, CDR2 YDEGEE. The V and J ends lost 4 bases and 4 bases, in that order; junction bases with no gene match: 6. The CDR3 contains 15 residues. Here the CDR3 reads CASSPDRGLYNEQFF. CDR3 DNA sequence: TGTGCCAGCAGCCCGGACAGGGGACTTTACAATGAGCAGTTCTTC. Full variable domain (remainder filled in from reference TRBV5-8 and TRBJ2-1): EAGVTQSPTHLIKTRGQQATLRCSPISGHTSVYWYQQALGLGLQFLLWYDEGEERNRGNFPPRFSGRQFPNYSSELNVNALELEDSALYLCASSPDRGLYNEQFFGPGTRLTVL.

The genes are TRBV4-3 and TRBJ2-1; D unresolved. This CDR3 is built from 14 residues. V was pared by 3 bases and J by 5 bases, with 11 bases between. The V gene's germline CDR1 is LGHNA and CDR2 YSLEER. The CDR3 is CASSHEFENNEQFF. The CDR3 DNA sequence: TGCGCCAGCAGCCATGAGTTTGAAAACAATGAGCAGTTCTTC.

This clone was picked up a small number of times. CDR3 nucleotides: TGCGCCAGCAGCCAGACAGGTTTTAATTCACCCCTCCACTTT. It specifies CASSQTGFNSPLHF. The chain couples TRBV4-1 to TRBJ1-6; perhaps TRBD1 as D (6 bases). The CDR3 contains 14 residues. Germline-derived CDR1 and CDR2 are MGHRA and YSYEKL. Trimming took 3 bases from V and 6 from J, leaving 9 bases between them.

The chain has TRBV7-9 and TRBJ2-3; 11 positions match TRBD2. The CDR3 loop spans 15 amino acids. V was clipped by 5 bases and J by 3 bases; unmatched bases: 4. From germline, CDR1 is SEHNR and CDR2 FQNEAQ (reference sequence). The CDR3: CASSPWTSGTDTQYF. CDR3 coding DNA: TGTGCCAGCAGCCCCTGGACTAGCGGGACAGATACGCAGTATTTT.

This clone was seen a handful of times. This chain connects TRBV21-1 to TRBJ2-1; the D call TRBD2 from the table was never checked on the DNA. TRBV21-1 is a pseudogene segment. This CDR3 has 19 residues. CDR3 sequence (DNA): TGTGCCAGCAGCAAAGCGAGACTAGCCGGCAGGGTTACTTACAATGAGCAGTTCTTC. As protein: CASSKARLAGRVTYNEQFF.

The chain is built from TRBV28 and TRBJ1-4; TRBD1 matches 7 bases. The CDR3 is 17 amino acids. In germline, CDR1 is MDHEN, CDR2 SYDVKM. Trimming cost V 4 bases and J 0 bases; bases outside gene matches: 8. The chain's CDR3 is CASSSPGQRTTNEKLFF. CDR3 coding DNA: TGTGCCAGCAGTTCTCCGGGACAGAGAACAACTAATGAAAAACTGTTTTTT.

The chain joins TRBV6-4 to TRBJ2-1; TRBD2 might be the D (6 bases). Germline values: CDR1 MRHNA, CDR2 SNTAGT. V lost 6 bases and J 5 bases, leaving 14 bases between the germline ends. The CDR3 length is 14 residues. The CDR3 bases are TGTGCCAGCAGCCCGGGGTGGGGGGACAATGAGCAGTTCTTC. Its translation is CASSPGWGDNEQFF.

This clone is a singleton in its sample. The chain uses TRBV28 and TRBJ2-3; D is unclear. This CDR3 comprises 12 residues. Germline V gene lookup returns CDR1 MDHEN and CDR2 SYDVKM. V lost 10 bases and J lost 2, with 10 bases in between. The CDR3 DNA reads as TGTGCCACGACCAGTGACACAGATACGCAGTATTTT. Its translation: CATTSDTDTQYF.

The CDR3 protein is CASSYSPRGVNEKLFF. In DNA, the CDR3 is TGTGCCAGCAGTTACTCTCCCAGGGGCGTAAATGAAAAACTGTTTTTT. The chain is built from TRBV6-5 and TRBJ1-4, with TRBD1 as a possible D gene (6 bases). Germline lookup yields CDR1 MNHEY and CDR2 SVGAGI. The V gene lost 0 bases and the J gene lost 5 bases, with 13 bases spanning the gap. This CDR3 spans 16 amino acids.

This clone was seen a few times. The CDR3 nucleotides read TGTGCCAGCAGCTTCCGACTAGCGGGAGCCGGGGAGCTGTTTTTT. This translates into CASSFRLAGAGELFF. The V call is TRBV5-4, the J call TRBJ2-2; 12 bases align to TRBD2. The CDR3 sequence is 15 residues long. The germline CDR1 and CDR2 sequences are SGHNT and YYREEE (reference sequence). With 2 bases clipped from V and 6 bases from J, the junction kept 2 bases outside the gene matches. The variable domain in full, with the rest retrieved from reference TRBV5-4 and TRBJ2-2, is ETGVTQSPTHLIKTRGQQVTLRCSSQSGHNTVSWYQQALGQGPQFIFQYYREEENGRGNFPPRFSGLQFPNYSSELNVNALELDDSALYLCASSFRLAGAGELFFGEGSRLTVL.

CDR3 nucleotide sequence: TGTGCCAGCAGTTTAGCGGGAAGCACAGATACGCAGTATTTT. Protein sequence: CASSLAGSTDTQYF. The gene calls are TRBV28 and TRBJ2-3, with D possibly TRBD2 on 6 matching bases. The V end was cut by 2 bases, the J end by 0 bases, with 6 bases between. This CDR3 has 14 amino acids. In germline, CDR1 is MDHEN, CDR2 SYDVKM.

This chain uses TRBV28 with TRBJ2-7, with TRBD2 identical over 10 bases. Trimming at V came to 5 bases and at J to 4 bases, leaving 11 bases not matched to a gene. The CDR3 has 16 amino acids. The germline V gene encodes CDR1 MDHEN and CDR2 SYDVKM. The CDR3 region is CASSLEAGGLIYEQYF. In DNA, the CDR3 is TGTGCCAGCAGTCTAGAAGCGGGAGGGCTTATATACGAGCAGTACTTC.

This rearrangement joins TRBV27 to TRBJ2-3; TRBD2 agrees at 7 bases. Germline trimming cut 8 bases from V and 4 bases from J; bases unmatched to any gene: 3. Per the germline V gene, CDR1 is MNHEY and CDR2 is SMNVEV (reference sequence). This CDR3 contains 12 residues. In DNA, the CDR3 is TGTGCCAGCGGGAGGGTCGCAGATACGCAGTATTTT. Translating gives CASGRVADTQYF.

Of note for this clone: The sample has other DNA sequences that encode this CDR3 too. The J gene is TRBJ2-7, the V gene TRBV4-1; the D gene is possibly TRBD1 (6 bases). The germline CDR1 and CDR2 sequences are MGHRA and YSYEKL. V was pared by 0 bases and J by 2 bases, with 8 bases between. The CDR3 extends over 14 amino acids. The CDR3 DNA reads TGCGCCAGCAGCCAAGAAACAGGGACCTACGAGCAGTACTTC. Protein sequence: CASSQETGTYEQYF.

This sequence joins TRBV12-2 and TRBJ2-1; the table calls TRBD2, which could not be checked here. TRBV12-2 counts as a pseudogene. The CDR3 extends over 18 amino acids. The CDR3 spells CASRLIVKRADSYNEQFF. CDR3 coding DNA: TGTGCAAGTCGCTTAATCGTAAAGCGGGCCGATTCCTACAATGAGCAGTTCTTC.

The chain joins TRBV6-6 to TRBJ2-7, with 12 bases lining up with TRBD1. V was pared by 6 bases and J by 2 bases, with 5 bases of the junction left unmatched. The CDR3 runs to 15 residues. Germline CDR1 and CDR2: MNHNY and SVGAGI (reference sequence). The CDR3 is CASRPGQGATYEQYF. For the CDR3, the DNA is TGTGCCAGCAGACCGGGACAGGGGGCCACCTACGAGCAGTACTTC.

V and J are TRBV13 and TRBJ2-1; TRBD2 aligns across 8 bases. This CDR3 is built from 15 residues. With V trimmed by 5 bases and J by 9 bases, 12 bases remained unmatched. Germline V CDR1 and CDR2: PRHDT, FYEKMQ (reference sequence). The CDR3 nucleotides are TGTGCCAGCAGCAAGGGGGGACTAGGCTTGGCTGAGCAGTTCTTC. This gives the protein CASSKGGLGLAEQFF. The complete variable domain, with remaining parts taken from reference TRBV13 and TRBJ2-1, reads AAGVIQSPRHLIKEKRETATLKCYPIPRHDTVYWYQQGPGQDPQFLISFYEKMQSDKGSIPDRFSAQQFSDYHSELNMSSLELGDSALYFCASSKGGLGLAEQFFGPGTRLTVL.

The rearrangement links TRBV7-9 to TRBJ2-7; maybe TRBD1 (5 bases). The CDR3 has 13 residues. Germline V gives CDR1 SEHNR, CDR2 FQNEAQ (reference sequence). V was cut by 1 base and J by 6 bases, with 10 bases left in between. The CDR3 nucleotides are TGTGCCAGCAGCTTAGATTCAGGGATCGAGCAGTACTTC. It translates to CASSLDSGIEQYF.

The chain carries TRBV28 and TRBJ1-1; no reliable D call. CDR3 length equals 14 residues. Germline V gene lookup returns CDR1 MDHEN and CDR2 SYDVKM. Deletions cut 1 base from V and 4 bases from J, with 10 bases between. CDR3 amino acids: CASSLFRIGTEAFF. In DNA form, the CDR3 reads TGTGCCAGCAGTTTATTCCGGATAGGCACTGAAGCTTTCTTT.

The chain is built from TRBV25-1 and TRBJ1-2, with a possible D match to TRBD1 (5 bases). The CDR3 is 12 residues long. In germline, CDR1 is MGHDK, CDR2 SYGVNS. V was trimmed by 4 bases and J by 8 bases, leaving 11 bases between them. The CDR3 DNA reads TGTGCCAGCAGTGCGGGAGGGGACGGCTACACCTTC. It codes for CASSAGGDGYTF.